This T cell receptor (beta chain) comes out of a study of T-cell memory formation after mild COVID-19 (dated by TCRdb to the early 2020s). At the level of the whole study: TCR sequence clusters from the two donors were found to be largely donor specific. The cohort comprised two young, previously healthy adult volunteers, one female and one male. In two donors, T-cell clones that expanded and contracted after mild COVID-19 were tracked by sequencing TCRalpha and TCRbeta repertoires over time.

The CDR3 measures 13 amino acids from cysteine to phenylalanine. Left in the record is the CDR3 DNA by itself, 39 bases read in frame from the first base. CDR1 and CDR2, looked up from the germline V gene, are SQVTM and ANQGSEA. The junction carries 4 bases between V and J, which are trimmed by 2 bases and 0 bases respectively. This clonotype has just a few counts. Its antigen has not been determined. No base-level quality is on record; no much larger clone is a single base apart. Summary of the overall study and its limitations: Clones that contracted from day 15 to 85 showed balanced CD4/CD8 phenotypes, whereas a second wave of clones that expanded from day 15 to 37 leaned towards CD4+. SARS-CoV-2 specificity of the second-wave clones peaking on day 37 was not confirmed. Contracting CD4+ clones appeared mostly in the CM and EM memory subsets, whereas CD8+ clones were enriched in EMRA. The detection of some responding clones in pre-infection memory suggests that pre-existing cross-reactive memory T cells joined the SARS-CoV-2 response. The study covered only a couple of mild cases, and larger cohorts including severe cases with pre-infection samples were considered necessary.

PBMCs were isolated by Ficoll-Paque density gradient centrifugation. The run used an Illumina NovaSeq 6000. TCRalpha and TCRbeta cDNA libraries were constructed by 5'RACE with constant-segment primers, with sample barcodes and unique molecular identifiers being introduced. RNA was extracted from every sample with Trizol reagent. Library amplification was performed in two PCR steps, and a second sample barcode and Illumina TruSeq adapters were introduced in the second step. The libraries were sequenced on an Illumina NovaSeq using 2 x 150 bp paired-end reads. Per the source publication's procedure: The reads were demultiplexed and collapsed into UMI-guided consensus sequences using migec v1.2.7. Using mixcr v2.1.11, UMI consensuses were aligned to TRA and TRB V and J templates and then assembled into clonotypes. A clonotype was counted as expanded or contracted only when both edgeR and NoisET called the clonotype significant, with the noise models trained on biological replicates. For edgeR calls, a false discovery rate-adjusted p below 0.01 and a log2 fold-change threshold of 1 were applied. PCA with hierarchical clustering of max-normalized trajectories of the 1000 most abundant clonotypes was used as exploratory dynamics analysis. Separately sequenced CD4+ and CD8+ repertoires were used to assign a CD4 or CD8 phenotype to each responding clone. In TCRdb, the public reads were trimmed at Q25 with fastp and aligned with MiXCR, with productive beta chains retained. Identical CDR3 protein sequences are pooled into one entry, listed with their most common genes and DNA. The V and J calls follow TCRdb's processing rather than the paper's. The sample profile shows fewer than 250,000 distinct CDR3 sequences; under 30% of them were found once. Around 10% of the sample is held by the ten biggest clonotypes.

The sequence came from an adult woman who had mild COVID-19 (a few samples of this study predate the infection). The sample titles of this study are shuffled in the database, so cell type and time point are left out; the donor was told from shared clones. The rearranged segments are TRBV29-1 and TRBJ2-2, with the D gene call left open. Sequences were obtained from PBMCs or a T cell subset sorted from them (not recorded which). The nucleotide sequence is given as TGCAGCGTTGAAAGAGCGAACACCGGGGAGCTGTTTTTT. The translation is CSVERANTGELFF.